This TCR beta chain was recovered during a study of shared clonotypes between healthy human individuals. General study results and limits: Clonotypes which were not shared had lower generation probabilities than clonotypes that all four donors shared.

All donors qualified as healthy HIV-negative adults and had experienced no recent acute infections or vaccinations. V lost 5 bases and J 11 bases, leaving 18 bases between the germline ends. Germline loops: CDR1 SGHTA, CDR2 FQGNSA. This CDR3 spans 13 amino acids. A note on this clone: Its antigen is unknown.

Profiling relied on immunoSEQ multiplex PCR, and the TCRdb table lists in-frame clones only, not all of them. The table records 2 million to 2.5 million clones, less than 95% of them present only once. V gene TRBV7-2 combines with J gene TRBJ1-1; a weak D match, TRBD1 (5 bases). Specimen: naive CD4+ T cells from PBMCs. The subset denotes: CD45RA+ positively selected. The TCR originated in a man aged 18 to 29 in good health. Some clones in this sample may be carry-over from other donors' samples. The CDR3 DNA sequence: TGTGCCAGCAGCAGCTGGGGGGAGGGTCTGGCTTTCTTT. Protein: CASSSWGEGLAFF.